A single sample gave rise to the 5 T cell receptor beta chains below, sequenced in a study of T cells in Graves' hyperthyroidism and ophthalmopathy. TCR beta CDR3 regions were amplified from RNA. The HTBI set primed first-round TCR CDR3 RT-PCR. One entry per CDR3 protein, called by TCRdb with MiXCR from the multiplex PCR reads. The sample lists approximately 400,000 distinct CDR3 sequences; under 20% were seen once. The sample taken for sequencing was blood. These receptors all stem from a man aged 18 to 30 with Graves' ophthalmopathy.

This clonotype was observed a handful of times. The CDR3 bases are TGTGCCAGCAGTTTAACCCCTCTAAACTACGAGCAGTACTTC. Its translation is CASSLTPLNYEQYF. The chain combines TRBV27 with TRBJ2-7; D not resolved. V dropped 2 bases and J dropped 3 bases, with 11 bases sitting between them. Germline V gene data show CDR1 as MNHEY and CDR2 as SMNVEV (reference sequence). CDR3 length equals 14 residues.

The rearrangement uses TRBV9 and TRBJ2-5; 9 bases are shared with TRBD2. The junction had 13 bases not matched to a gene; V was cut back by 1 base and J by 3 bases. The CDR3 is 18 residues long. Germline CDR1 and CDR2: SGDLS and YYNGEE. In nucleotides, the CDR3 is TGTGCCAGCAGCGTATCACCGTCCTGGGCTAGCGGGGAAGAGACCCAGTACTTC. As protein: CASSVSPSWASGEETQYF. The complete variable domain, with remaining parts taken from reference TRBV9 and TRBJ2-5, reads DSGVTQTPKHLITATGQRVTLRCSPRSGDLSVYWYQQSLDQGLQFLIQYYNGEERAKGNILERFSAQQFPDLHSELNLSSLELGDSALYFCASSVSPSWASGEETQYFGPGTRLLVL.

The rearrangement links TRBV3-1 to TRBJ2-3, with 11 bases matching TRBD2. In germline, CDR1 is LGHDT, CDR2 YNNKEL (reference sequence). Losses at the gene ends were 3 bases for V and 1 base for J; bases not matched to a gene: 6. The CDR3 extends over 17 amino acids. The CDR3 nucleotides are TGTGCCAGCAGCCAGGCATCGGGACTAGCGGGCACAGATACGCAGTATTTT. As protein: CASSQASGLAGTDTQYF.

This clonotype showed up many times. The rearrangement joins TRBV12-3 or TRBV12-4 to TRBJ2-5; the D is unclear. Trimming took 6 bases from V and 5 from J, leaving 22 bases between them. This CDR3 contains 16 residues. CDR3 sequence (DNA): TGTGCCAGCAGCCAACGAACGAGTGGACCTTGGGAGACCCAGTACTTC. Protein product: CASSQRTSGPWETQYF.

This clonotype has a count of ten or more. The gene calls are TRBV20-1 and TRBJ1-4, with 7 bases lining up with TRBD1. Germline V gene data show CDR1 as DFQATT and CDR2 as SNEGSKA (reference sequence). V lost 6 bases and J lost 4; bases outside the gene matches: 8. The CDR3 covers 14 residues. The CDR3 DNA sequence: TGCAGTGCCATAAGGACAGGCGGTAATGAAAAACTGTTTTTT. This encodes CSAIRTGGNEKLFF.